This TCR beta chain derives from a study of cytomegalovirus exposure and HLA in healthy donors. Study conclusions and caveats: Altogether, 150 to 200 TCR beta chains were recorded as cytomegalovirus-associated. Through in vitro validation, a few CMV-associated chains were shown to be specific for CMV antigens.

Germline assignment: CDR1 SGHNT and CDR2 YENEEA. This CDR3 has 15 residues. The V gene lost 0 bases and the J gene lost 0 bases, with 6 bases spanning the gap. Worth noting for this clone: Its antigen is not identified.

Sequencing was performed with immunoSEQ multiplex PCR; in TCRdb, only in-frame clones are kept and a portion is missing. The data hold about 73,000 clones, with over 85% observed a single time. Material for sequencing was PBMCs. The chain uses TRBV11-3 and TRBJ2-1; no clear D. The clonotype comes from a woman in her late teens or twenties in good health and CMV-seropositive. DNA for the CDR3: TGTGCCAGCAGCTTAGAGGCCAGCTCCTACAATGAGCAGTTCTTC. Translated, it gives CASSLEASSYNEQFF.